The T cell receptor (beta chain) described here comes from a study of regulatory T cells in long-lasting Graves disease (dated by TCRdb to 2020 to 2022). Broadly, across the study: Persistent Graves' disease was defined as persistently positive TSH receptor autoantibodies together with antithyroid drug treatment for over 5 years. Persistent Graves' disease patients were compared with newly diagnosed Graves' disease patients by peripheral blood TCR sequencing and RNA sequencing. The study took place in China and was registered as a clinical trial. TCR sequencing covered about 13 persistent and approximately 20 newly diagnosed Graves' disease patients, around 35 samples in total. On average, persistent Graves' disease patients in the clinical cohort had been on antithyroid drugs for approximately ten years.

Study-wide conclusions, independent of this receptor: Sequencing and analysis were restricted to the TCR beta chain. Preferential use of TRBV28, TRBJ1-2 and TRBJ2-5 was observed in persistent disease, whereas TRBV20-1 and TRBJ2-1 were favored in newly diagnosed disease. The study examined only peripheral blood because the primary lesion, thyroid tissue, could not be accessed. Compared with newly diagnosed patients, patients with persistent Graves' disease had lower TCR Shannon entropy and fewer highly expanded clones, which suggests clonal expansion. A larger number of public clonotypes was shared among persistent patients (fewer than 3,000) than among newly diagnosed patients (approximately 930). The small sample size was acknowledged by the authors as a limitation that may reduce accuracy.

The table lists this clonotype with many counts. Its antigen specificity is not known. No base quality values were provided; no much bigger clone lies one nucleotide off. Based on the germline V gene (reference sequence), the CDR1 and CDR2 sequences are GTSNPN and SVGIG. Trimming removed 0 bases from V and 3 bases from J, leaving 6 bases between the germline ends. Inclusive of the bounding cysteine and phenylalanine, the CDR3 is 12 residues long. Only CDR3 DNA remains: 36 bases, in frame from the first base. In the paper's terms, the time point label means: persistent/refractory GD, antithyroid drugs over 5 years with positive TRAb. For both TCR sequencing and RNA sequencing, RNA was extracted from PBMCs using TRIzol. The diagnosis of Graves' disease followed American Thyroid Association guidelines. The patients came from an endocrinology department in Xi'an, China. From each patient, 7.5 to 10 milliliters of peripheral blood was collected into an EDTA anticoagulant tube. Ficoll Paque Plus density gradient separation was used to isolate PBMCs, and no further T cell sorting was done. RNA quality was checked with an Agilent 2100 Bioanalyzer and agarose gel, and concentration with a NanoDrop 2000.

Preparation of the library involved multiplex PCR. TCRdb lists the instrument as Illumina HiSeq 4000. To build TCR beta libraries, CDR3 regions were amplified by Arm-PCR using iRepertoire HTBI primers. Before sequencing, the PCR products went through gel purification. On the authors' methods: Gene usage analysis of CDR3 amino acid clonotypes relied on the 55 to 80 TRBV and 14 TRBJ segments identified across samples. Filtered high-quality paired reads were merged into contigs using COPE and FqMerger. BLAST was used to align contigs to the IMGT TRBV, TRBD and TRBJ reference genes, and CDR3 was defined following IMGT. Any clonotype with a frequency above 0.1% was counted as a highly expanded clone. Repertoire diversity was measured by Shannon entropy, and V-J evenness by the Gini coefficient. Clonotypes shared by more than one individual were considered public. TCRdb itself trimmed the public reads at Q25 with fastp, ran MiXCR and retained productive beta chains. Every distinct CDR3 protein forms one entry, paired with its most common genes and DNA. None of the V and J calls come from the authors' own analysis; TCRdb made them. Present in this sample are 300,000 to 400,000 distinct CDR3 sequences, roughly a fifth of which were seen just once. Clones ranked in the top ten supply 29% of the sample.

This receptor was obtained from a female donor with Graves disease. Sequenced here: peripheral blood mononuclear cells (PBMCs), sampled when the disease was refractory, from a patient treated with antithyroid drugs. Recombination connected TRBV30 to TRBJ2-7, with no confident D gene call. Here the CDR3 is given as CAWSVEIYEQYF. The bases read TGTGCCTGGAGTGTAGAGATCTACGAGCAGTACTTC.